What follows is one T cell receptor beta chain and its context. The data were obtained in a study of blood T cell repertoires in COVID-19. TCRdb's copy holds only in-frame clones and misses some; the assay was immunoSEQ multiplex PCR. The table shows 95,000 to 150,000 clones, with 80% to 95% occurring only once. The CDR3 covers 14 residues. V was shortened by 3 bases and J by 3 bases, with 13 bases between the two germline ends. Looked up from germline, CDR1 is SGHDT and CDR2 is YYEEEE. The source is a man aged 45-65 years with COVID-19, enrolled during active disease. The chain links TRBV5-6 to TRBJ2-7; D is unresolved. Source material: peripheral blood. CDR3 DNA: TGTGCCAGCAGCTCCGGTTTTCCGAGCTACGAGCAGTACTTC. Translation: CASSSGFPSYEQYF. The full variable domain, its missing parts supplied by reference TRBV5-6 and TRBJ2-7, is DAGVTQSPTHLIKTRGQQVTLRCSPKSGHDTVSWYQQALGQGPQFIFQYYEEEERQRGNFPDRFSGHQFPNYSSELNVNALLLGDSALYLCASSSGFPSYEQYFGPGTRLTVT.